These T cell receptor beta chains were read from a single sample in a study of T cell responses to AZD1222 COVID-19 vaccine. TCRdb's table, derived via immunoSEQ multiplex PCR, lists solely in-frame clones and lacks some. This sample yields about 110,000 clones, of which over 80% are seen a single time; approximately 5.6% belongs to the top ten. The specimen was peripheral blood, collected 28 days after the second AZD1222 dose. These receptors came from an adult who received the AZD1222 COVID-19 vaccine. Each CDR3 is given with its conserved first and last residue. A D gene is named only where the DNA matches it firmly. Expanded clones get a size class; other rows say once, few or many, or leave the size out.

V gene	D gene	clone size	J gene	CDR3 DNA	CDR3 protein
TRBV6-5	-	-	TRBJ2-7	TGTGCCAGCAGTTACGGCGGGGGCGGTTCCTACGAGCAGTACTTC	CASSYGGGGSYEQYF
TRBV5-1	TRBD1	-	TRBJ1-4	TGCGCCAGCAGCCTGGACAGGGGTGGTGAAAAACTGTTTTTT	CASSLDRGGEKLFF
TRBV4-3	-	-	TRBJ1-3	TGCGCCAGCAGCCAAGATTGGCTGGGGGGTAGTGGAAACACCATATATTTT	CASSQDWLGGSGNTIYF
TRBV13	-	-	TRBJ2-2	TGTGCCAGCAGCCCTCCGGACTATCCGAACACCGGGGAGCTGTTTTTT	CASSPPDYPNTGELFF
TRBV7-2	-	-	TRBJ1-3	TGTGCCAGCAGCCTTAATAGTGGAAACACCATATATTTT	CASSLNSGNTIYF
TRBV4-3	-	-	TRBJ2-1	TGCGCCAGCAGCCAATTCGCAGGGGATTCGAGCTCCTACAATGAGCAGTTCTTC	CASSQFAGDSSSYNEQFF
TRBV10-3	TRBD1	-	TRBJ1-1	TGTGCCATCAGTGAGTCGGCAGGGGGATTTAACACTGAAGCTTTCTTT	CAISESAGGFNTEAFF
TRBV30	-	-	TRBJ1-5	TGTGCCTGGAGTGTACTTGAAAGCAATCAGCCCCAGCATTTT	CAWSVLESNQPQHF
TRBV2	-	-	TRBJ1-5	TGTGCCAGCAGTGATTTTGGCAATCAGCCCCAGCATTTT	CASSDFGNQPQHF
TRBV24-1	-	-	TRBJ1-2	TGTGCCACCAGTGGGACAGAACATAACTATGGCTACACCTTC	CATSGTEHNYGYTF
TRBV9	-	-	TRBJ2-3	TGTGCCAGCAGCGAGGGGAGCACAGATACGCAGTATTTT	CASSEGSTDTQYF
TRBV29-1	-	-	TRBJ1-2	TGCAGCGTTGGGACAGACTATGGCTACACCTTC	CSVGTDYGYTF
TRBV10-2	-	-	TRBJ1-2	TGCGCCAGCCAGCCGGCAGGGACTACCCTCTATGGCTACACCTTC	CASQPAGTTLYGYTF
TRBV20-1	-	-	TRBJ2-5	TGCAGTGCTAGTCTAGGGGCGCCGGAGACCCAGTACTTC	CSASLGAPETQYF
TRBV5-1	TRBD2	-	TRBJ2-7	TGCGCCAGCAGCGGTAGGACTAGCGGGGGGCCCGCGGTGTTCTCCTACGAGCAGTACTTC	CASSGRTSGGPAVFSYEQYF
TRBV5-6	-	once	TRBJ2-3	TGTGCCAGCAGCTCGATGAGCCAGGGTGCGCAGTATTTT	CASSSMSQGAQYF
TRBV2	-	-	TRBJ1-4	TGTGCCAGCAGTGAACGTGTCCGGGAAAAACTGTTTTTT	CASSERVREKLFF
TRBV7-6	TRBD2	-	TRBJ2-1	TGTGCCAGCAGCTTATGTCTGCGTAGCGGGAGATACAATGAGCAGTTCTTC	CASSLCLRSGRYNEQFF
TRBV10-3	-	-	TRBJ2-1	TGTGCCATCAGTGAGTCAGGTGGCTACAATGAGCAGTTCTTC	CAISESGGYNEQFF
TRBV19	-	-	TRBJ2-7	TGTGCCAGTAGTCGTAACGAGCAGTACTTC	CASSRNEQYF
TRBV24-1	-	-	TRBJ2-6	TGTGCCACCAGTTCCCATGAGTCTGGGGCCAACGTCCTGACTTTC	CATSSHESGANVLTF
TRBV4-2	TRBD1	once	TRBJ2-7	TGTGCCAGCAGCCAAGCGGGGACAGGGAGCTACGAGCAGTACTTC	CASSQAGTGSYEQYF
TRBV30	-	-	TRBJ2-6	TGTGCCTGGACCACGGACGGGGCCCGGGGCCGCTCTGGGGCCAACGTCCTGACTTTC	CAWTTDGARGRSGANVLTF
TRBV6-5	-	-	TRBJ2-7	TGTGCCAGGACTACGGGGCAGTACTTC	CARTTGQYF
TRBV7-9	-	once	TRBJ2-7	TGTGCCAGCAGCTCTTCCCTGAGGGGAGTCTACGAGCAGTACTTC	CASSSSLRGVYEQYF
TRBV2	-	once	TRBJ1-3	TGTGCCAGCGAATTTAGGGGCTCTGGAAACACCATATATTTT	CASEFRGSGNTIYF